The 10 T cell receptor beta chains below were found in one sample sequenced in a study of T cells after yellow fever vaccination. TCRdb re-called the 5' RACE reads through MiXCR, storing one row per CDR3 protein. The sample records approximately 34,000 distinct CDR3 sequences, approximately 7% being singletons. The sample was PBMCs, either bulk or a sorted T-cell subset (CD4+, CD8+, memory, or dextramer-sorted; not recorded which), taken on the day of the first yellow fever vaccination. Receptors originate from a man in his late teens or twenties who received the YFV17D yellow fever vaccine.

This clonotype showed up many times. The rearrangement uses TRBV12-3 or TRBV12-4 and TRBJ2-1; 10 bases line up with TRBD1. V lost 6 bases and J lost 4; bases outside the gene matches: 9. The CDR3 covers 16 residues. The DNA for the CDR3 is TGTGCCAGCAGCCCCAGCCCGGGACAGGGGTACAATGAGCAGTTCTTC. It is translated as CASSPSPGQGYNEQFF.

This clonotype has ten or more counts. This chain joins TRBV11-2 and TRBJ1-4, with a tentative D call TRBD1 (5 bases). In germline, CDR1 is SGHAT, CDR2 FQNNGV. Deletions cut 3 bases from V and 8 bases from J, with 13 bases between. The CDR3 is 14 amino acids. In DNA, the CDR3 is TGTGCCAGCAGCTTGGCAGGGACTTGGGAAAAACTGTTTTTT. Amino acids: CASSLAGTWEKLFF.

This clonotype was seen ten or more times. The V gene is TRBV29-1, the J gene TRBJ1-1; tentatively, D is TRBD1 (6 bases). The CDR3 is made up of 13 amino acids. Trimming shortened V by 7 bases and J by 3 bases, and 15 bases separated the two germline ends. Germline V lookup: CDR1 SQVTM, CDR2 ANQGSEA. The DNA of the CDR3 is TGCAGCGCCCAACACAGGGCGGACACTGAAGCTTTCTTT. It encodes CSAQHRADTEAFF.

In this sample, this clonotype turned up a few times. Relative to the germline gene, one junction end is altered; a read error may explain this. This chain uses TRBV6-5 with TRBJ1-1; a possible D gene is TRBD1 (5 bases). The CDR3 length is 15 residues. Germline V CDR1 and CDR2: MNHEY, SVGAGI. The CDR3 loop reads CASSYSGGMKTEAFF. The CDR3 DNA reads TGTGCCAGCAGTTACTCTGGGGGAATGAAAACTGAAGCTTTCTTT.

This clonotype came up many times. The CDR3 DNA reads TGTGCCAGCAGCCGACAGGGGGGCGCTGAAGCTTTCTTT. Translated: CASSRQGGAEAFF. The chain has TRBV11-1 and TRBJ1-1; 9 positions agree with TRBD1. This CDR3 region has 13 residues. Trimming at V came to 5 bases and at J to 6 bases, leaving 4 bases not matched to a gene. Germline lookup yields CDR1 SGHAT and CDR2 FQDESV (reference sequence).

This clonotype was seen a few times. The chain is built from TRBV7-8 and TRBJ1-6; perhaps TRBD1 as D (6 bases). V was trimmed by 7 bases and J by 3 bases, leaving 13 bases between them. The germline V gene encodes CDR1 SGHVS and CDR2 FQNEAQ. The CDR3 loop spans 15 amino acids. The CDR3 region is CASTGLQGYNSPLHF. The DNA of the CDR3 is TGTGCCAGCACGGGACTACAGGGCTATAATTCACCCCTCCACTTT.

This clonotype was counted ten times or more. The chain uses TRBV20-1 and TRBJ2-2, with D possibly being TRBD1 (6 bases). CDR3 size: 13 residues. Germline lookup yields CDR1 DFQATT and CDR2 SNEGSKA (reference sequence). The CDR3 bases are TGCAGCCTCAAGGGGACAAACACCGGGGAGCTGTTTTTT. This sequence encodes CSLKGTNTGELFF.

Comments on this clonotype: A much larger clone differs by one base, so this may be a read error. The chain has TRBV6-5 and TRBJ2-3, with D possibly matching TRBD2 (5 bases). The V gene lost 2 bases and the J gene lost 5 bases, with 11 bases spanning the gap. Germline V gene data show CDR1 as MNHEY and CDR2 as SVGAGI. CDR3 length: 14 residues. CDR3 DNA sequence: TGTGCCAGCAGTTACCGAGCGGCCAGAGATACGCAGTATTTT. Translating gives CASSYRAARDTQYF.

This clonotype has ten or more counts. J is TRBJ1-1 and V is TRBV20-1; D might be TRBD1 (5 bases). Trimming took 3 bases from V and 6 from J, leaving 17 bases between them. Germline V gene data show CDR1 as DFQATT and CDR2 as SNEGSKA (reference sequence). The CDR3 spans 14 residues. CDR3 DNA sequence: TGCAGTGCTAGGCAGGGATTGGCGGTCCCTGAAGCTTTCTTT. It codes for CSARQGLAVPEAFF.

The V and J genes are TRBV6-1 and TRBJ2-7; TRBD1 agrees at 9 bases. CDR1 MNHNS and CDR2 SASEGT come from the germline V gene. The CDR3 contains 14 residues. The junction had 6 bases not matched to a gene; V was cut back by 5 bases and J by 4 bases. The DNA of the CDR3 is TGTGCCAGCAGTCCCGGGACAGGGAAATACGAGCAGTACGTC. It codes for CASSPGTGKYEQYV.